The present T cell receptor (beta chain) was sequenced within a study of T cells in tumors after PD-1 blockade. Across the whole study: Prior checkpoint blockade, systemic immunosuppressant use, or anti-cancer therapy within 4 weeks excluded patients. A subset received ongoing vismodegib 150 mg daily alongside anti-PD-1 therapy. Mean per blood sample: roughly 100,000 templates (24,679-257,772), 36,536 unique clonotypes. Study-wide results and limits: Some novel exhausted tumor clones appeared in pre-treatment blood, suggesting peripheral recruitment.

The CDR3 covers 15 residues. From germline, CDR1 is SGHTA and CDR2 FQGTGA. Trimming took 0 bases from V and 4 from J, leaving 10 bases between them. Data came from immunoSEQ multiplex PCR; TCRdb stores just in-frame clones and leaves some out. The sample consists of 55,000 to 65,000 clones, around three quarters of them appearing once. A remark on this clone: Its antigen is unknown.

The sample in question was PBMCs, obtained before anti-PD-1 treatment. This rearrangement joins TRBV7-3 to TRBJ2-1; no clear D gene. This sequence originates from a human donor with basal cell carcinoma. The CDR3 sequence is CASSLTVVPYNEQFF. The CDR3 DNA reads as TGTGCCAGCAGCTTAACGGTGGTGCCTTACAATGAGCAGTTCTTC.